This TCR beta chain was obtained from a study of beta chain features in type 1 diabetes listed by TCRdb under 2018. About the study as a whole: Mean age, gender distribution, total cell number and subset yield did not differ between patients and healthy donors. Across all samples, about 110 million sorted cells were examined, and cell number per subset correlated strongly with RNA yield. In the study, TCRB repertoires of sorted circulating CD4+ T cell subsets from recently diagnosed type 1 diabetes patients were compared with those of matched healthy donors. Whereas all 30 or so donors provided naive and central memory subsets, regulatory and stem cell-like memory subsets were isolated from just 8 patients and about eight healthy donors. Beyond this particular receptor, the publication reports: At VDJ recombination sites, type 1 diabetes patients had fewer insertions and more deleted nucleotides, which implies abnormalities in thymic rearrangement. The naive, central memory and regulatory TCRB repertoires appeared to resemble one another more closely among patients than among healthy donors. Shorter templates might have been favored by PCR, but patient and control samples were amplified and corrected together, so both groups would have been affected equally by any skew. Sequencing cDNA rather than genomic DNA could over-represent highly expressing activated cells, although activation and CD3 levels did not differ between groups. Type 1 diabetes patients showed a moderate but significant shortening of TCRB CDR3 length in all four CD4+ subsets. HLA sub-analyses involved small numbers of individuals, so any influence of HLA type on TCRB rearrangement remained unresolved.

All of the isolated RNA was reverse transcribed with the High Capacity cDNA Reverse Transcription Kit, so expressed TCRB transcripts were sequenced. Deep immunoSEQ sequencing was applied to naive, central memory and regulatory T cell samples, giving an average of roughly 3.5 million total reads per sample. Sorted cells were lysed in RLT buffer and RNA was extracted with DNase-treated RNeasy Micro or Mini kits, depending on cell number. To prevent cross-contamination, every cell subset was processed on its own, while patient and healthy donor samples were processed together. The immunoSEQ multiplex PCR was used to amplify TCRB sequences from cDNA, yielding 87-bp fragments that span the CDR3 region. Sequencing of the amplicons was performed on the Illumina HiSeq platform. In the original analysis: PCR bias was computationally corrected using synthetic template baselines, reads within Hamming distance 2 were collapsed, and singletons that could not be merged were discarded. Reads were aligned against IMGT so that V, D and J genes, CDR3 length and insertions or deletions at six rearrangement sites could be assigned. Clonotype counts were normalized to sorted cell number within each subset before computing true diversity and Gini coefficients with the tcR R package. The overlap coefficient, calculated on TCRB nucleotide sequences, was used to quantify repertoire sharing. Out-of-frame TCRB sequences from naive cells were analyzed as a proxy for the pre-selection repertoire. The source is immuneACCESS, and TCRdb retained only in-frame sequences with V and J called. Part of the clones is not carried over; for the studies checked, unresolved V genes explain less than half of this, and the remainder is unexplained. That table is the source of V, J and clone size, and D and trimming were worked out from the DNA. The sample data list a few hundred thousand clones, and 14% of these were observed just once. About 0.015% of the sample is in the top ten clones.

This clone was counted only a few times. There is no known antigen for this receptor. No per-base quality is available; no much larger clone lies one base away. The CDR3 holds 14 amino acids from the cysteine to the phenylalanine. The kept DNA is CDR3 alone, 42 bases in frame from the first base. Trimming takes 1 base from V and 1 base from J, and the germline ends sit 7 bases apart. CDR1 and CDR2 are read off the germline V gene as SGHTA and FQGTGA. Each donor gave one peripheral blood draw, averaging approximately 0.12 L, which was collected into heparinised tubes. A BD FACSAria II and a panel including CD45RO, CCR7, CD25, CD127, CD95 and CD27 were used to sort naive, central memory, regulatory and stem cell-like memory CD4+ T cells. All sorted populations exceeded 95% purity. Right away, PBMCs were isolated by Lymphoprep density gradient centrifugation and were stained directly, with no culture step. Samples were stained and sorted in pairs, with one healthy donor and one patient per experiment, so that batch effects were minimized.

This TCR derives from a man aged 30-40 years with type 1 diabetes. Sequenced: naive CD4+ T cells from blood. The intended sense of this specimen's cell subset or site label: true naive CD4+ T cells. This receptor chain uses TRBV7-3 and TRBJ1-1; the D region possibly corresponds to TRBD1 (5 bases align). The DNA sequence is given as TGTGCCAGCAGCTTAAATCAGGGGAACACTGAAGCTTTCTTT. The encoded protein is CASSLNQGNTEAFF.